This is a list of T cell receptor beta chains from one sample in a study of blood T cell repertoires in COVID-19. Produced via immunoSEQ multiplex PCR; TCRdb's table is partial and in-frame only. Of 350,000 or so clones in the sample, roughly 84% are singletons; the top ten hold 1%. Specimen: PBMCs or T cells enriched from blood (not recorded which). The receptors originated from a woman in her twenties or thirties who had recovered from COVID-19. Each CDR3 is given with its conserved first and last residue. The D gene is left open where the match is weak. Only some rows state a clone size, as once, few, many or a class for expanded clones.

CASSLLRERGETQYF	TGTGCCAGCAGTCTACTTCGGGAGCGGGGGGAGACCCAGTACTTC	TRBV28	TRBD2	TRBJ2-5	15	NA
CASSLNPGQGARGYTF	TGTGCCAGCAGCTTAAACCCCGGACAGGGGGCACGGGGCTACACCTTC	TRBV7-2	TRBD1	TRBJ1-2	16	few
CASSLKAGGYYNEQFF	TGTGCCAGCAGCTTAAAAGCGGGGGGGTATTACAATGAGCAGTTCTTC	TRBV5-4	TRBD2	TRBJ2-1	16	NA
CSIVAAQETQYF	TGCAGCATAGTAGCGGCCCAAGAGACCCAGTACTTC	TRBV29-1	NA	TRBJ2-5	12	NA
CASSIQTGGFGYTF	TGTGCCAGTAGTATACAGACAGGGGGCTTTGGCTACACCTTC	TRBV19	TRBD1	TRBJ1-2	14	once
CATSRQGAGETQYF	TGTGCCACCAGTAGACAGGGGGCAGGGGAGACCCAGTACTTC	TRBV28	TRBD1	TRBJ2-5	14	NA
CASSGRTGLSTDTQYF	TGTGCCAGCAGTGGGCGGACAGGGCTTAGCACAGATACGCAGTATTTT	TRBV2	TRBD1	TRBJ2-3	16	NA
CASSLTSRFSYEQYF	TGTGCCAGCAGCTTAACAAGCAGGTTTTCCTACGAGCAGTACTTC	TRBV7-9	NA	TRBJ2-7	15	NA
CASSRGTSYEQYF	TGTGCCAGCAGTCGTGGCACCTCCTACGAGCAGTACTTC	TRBV28	NA	TRBJ2-7	13	NA
CASSYTWGRYPYSTDTQYF	TGTGCCAGCAGTTACACTTGGGGGCGGTACCCCTATAGCACAGATACGCAGTATTTT	TRBV6-7	NA	TRBJ2-3	19	NA
CASSPGTAPSSYNSPLHF	TGTGCCAGCAGCCCCGGGACAGCTCCGAGCTCCTATAATTCACCCCTCCACTTT	TRBV9	TRBD1	TRBJ1-6	18	NA
CASSLQGQGNTEAFF	TGTGCCAGCAGTCTCCAGGGACAGGGTAACACTGAAGCTTTCTTT	TRBV9	TRBD1	TRBJ1-1	15	NA
CASTSGGGTEAFF	TGTGCCAGCACCTCAGGGGGCGGCACTGAAGCTTTCTTT	TRBV2	TRBD1	TRBJ1-1	13	NA
CASSRRQGYEQYF	TGTGCCAGCAGTCGTCGACAGGGTTACGAGCAGTACTTC	TRBV6-2/TRBV6-3	TRBD1	TRBJ2-7	13	NA
CASSLIRGRTGELFF	TGTGCCAGCAGCTTAATCAGGGGGCGGACCGGGGAGCTGTTTTTT	TRBV7-9	TRBD1	TRBJ2-2	15	NA
CASSYAISGNEQFF	TGTGCCAGCAGTTACGCGATTAGCGGCAATGAGCAGTTCTTC	TRBV6-2/TRBV6-3	NA	TRBJ2-1	14	NA
CATQRGFTEAFF	TGTGCCACCCAACGCGGCTTTACTGAAGCTTTCTTT	TRBV28	NA	TRBJ1-1	12	NA
CASSRSAGGYTF	TGTGCCAGCAGTCGTTCCGCCGGTGGCTACACCTTC	TRBV12-3/TRBV12-4	NA	TRBJ1-2	12	NA
CASSTDRESYNEQFF	TGTGCCAGCAGTACCGACAGAGAGTCGTACAATGAGCAGTTCTTC	TRBV6-2/TRBV6-3	NA	TRBJ2-1	15	NA
CATRRGVLGNTIYF	TGCGCCACCCGGCGGGGGGTCCTTGGAAACACCATATATTTT	TRBV23-1	NA	TRBJ1-3	14	NA
CASSPSTGAWTF	TGTGCCAGCAGCCCTTCGACAGGCGCTTGGACCTTC	TRBV12-3/TRBV12-4	NA	TRBJ1-2	12	NA
CASSGQGDYNEQFF	TGTGCCAGCAGCGGACAGGGGGATTACAATGAGCAGTTCTTC	TRBV5-6	TRBD1	TRBJ2-1	14	NA
CASSLLRQAAGYTF	TGTGCCAGCAGCCTGTTACGACAGGCGGCGGGCTACACCTTC	TRBV7-9	NA	TRBJ1-2	14	NA
CASSLLAGEYNEQFF	TGCGCCAGCAGCTTACTAGCGGGGGAGTACAATGAGCAGTTCTTC	TRBV5-1	TRBD2	TRBJ2-1	15	NA
CASSIDTGIYEQYF	TGTGCCAGCAGCATAGATACAGGGATCTACGAGCAGTACTTC	TRBV5-4	NA	TRBJ2-7	14	NA
CASSLGPPGRAGDEQFF	TGTGCCAGCAGCTTAGGACCCCCAGGCAGGGCTGGAGATGAGCAGTTCTTC	TRBV11-2	NA	TRBJ2-1	17	NA
CASSPFGGEGYTF	TGTGCCAGCAGCCCATTCGGTGGGGAGGGCTACACCTTC	TRBV12-3/TRBV12-4	NA	TRBJ1-2	13	NA
CASSNGVGETQYF	TGTGCCAGCAGCAACGGAGTGGGAGAGACCCAGTACTTC	TRBV7-6	NA	TRBJ2-5	13	once
CASSLGQSSSYNSPLHF	TGTGCCAGTAGTCTGGGACAATCAAGCTCCTATAATTCACCCCTCCACTTT	TRBV19	NA	TRBJ1-6	17	NA
CASSHSDSRHTEAFF	TGCGCCAGCAGCCACTCGGACAGCCGTCACACTGAAGCTTTCTTT	TRBV4-3	NA	TRBJ1-1	15	once
CATITPNSPYEQYF	TGTGCCACCATCACCCCGAACAGTCCCTACGAGCAGTACTTC	TRBV27	NA	TRBJ2-7	14	once
CASSSDRRAYEQYF	TGTGCCAGCAGCTCTGACAGGCGGGCCTACGAGCAGTACTTC	TRBV6-5	NA	TRBJ2-7	14	NA
CASSLMRGNQPQHF	TGTGCCAGCAGTTTAATGAGGGGCAATCAGCCCCAGCATTTT	TRBV28	NA	TRBJ1-5	14	few
CASSPHPTGGPTDTQYF	TGCGCCAGCAGCCCCCACCCGACAGGGGGCCCCACAGATACGCAGTATTTT	TRBV4-1	TRBD1	TRBJ2-3	17	NA
CASSYQGFTGNTIYF	TGTGCCAGCAGCTACCAGGGGTTCACTGGAAACACCATATATTTT	TRBV5-6	NA	TRBJ1-3	15	NA
CASGLAGTQYF	TGTGCTAGTGGTTTGGCCGGGACCCAGTACTTC	TRBV12-5	NA	TRBJ2-5	11	once
CASSYGLVGGEKLFF	TGTGCCAGCAGCTACGGCCTCGTTGGAGGTGAAAAACTGTTTTTT	TRBV14	NA	TRBJ1-4	15	once
CASSTGQGNSPLHF	TGCGCCAGCAGCACGGGACAGGGGAATTCACCCCTCCACTTT	TRBV5-1	TRBD1	TRBJ1-6	14	NA
CASSVSAVRNEKLFF	TGCGCCAGCAGCGTCTCGGCGGTTCGTAATGAAAAACTGTTTTTT	TRBV5-1	NA	TRBJ1-4	15	NA
CASSLALDRGETQYF	TGCGCCAGCAGCTTGGCACTAGACAGGGGAGAGACCCAGTACTTC	TRBV5-1	TRBD1	TRBJ2-5	15	NA
CASSLTSGDQETQYF	TGTGCCAGCAGCTTGACTAGCGGGGATCAAGAGACCCAGTACTTC	TRBV5-5	TRBD2	TRBJ2-5	15	NA
CATRDRGQGQPQHF	TGTGCCACTCGGGACAGGGGGCAGGGGCAGCCCCAGCATTTT	TRBV10-3	TRBD1	TRBJ1-5	14	once
CASSPRDRAYEQYF	TGTGCCAGCTCACCACGGGACAGGGCCTACGAGCAGTACTTC	TRBV18	TRBD1	TRBJ2-7	14	once
CASSDTAGGNEQFF	TGTGCCAGCAGCGACACAGCGGGGGGAAATGAGCAGTTCTTC	TRBV3-1/TRBV3-2	TRBD2	TRBJ2-1	14	once
CASSSAPGQGETQYF	TGTGCCAGCAGCTCCGCACCGGGACAGGGTGAGACCCAGTACTTC	TRBV9	TRBD1	TRBJ2-5	15	NA
CATGTGGNQPQHF	TGTGCCACAGGGACAGGGGGCAATCAGCCCCAGCATTTT	TRBV24-1	TRBD1	TRBJ1-5	13	NA
CASETFGQGYEQYF	TGTGCCAGCGAAACTTTTGGGCAGGGCTACGAGCAGTACTTC	TRBV6-5	NA	TRBJ2-7	14	NA
CAWGRQGSQPQHF	TGTGCCTGGGGGCGACAGGGTTCACAGCCCCAGCATTTT	TRBV30	TRBD1	TRBJ1-5	13	NA
CSVERGVNTGELFF	TGCAGCGTTGAACGGGGGGTCAACACCGGGGAGCTGTTTTTT	TRBV29-1	TRBD2	TRBJ2-2	14	NA
CASSLTSGGAREQFF	TGTGCCAGCAGCTTGACTAGCGGGGGGGCCAGAGAGCAGTTCTTC	TRBV5-4	TRBD2	TRBJ2-1	15	NA
CAWSVGTGAGEKLFF	TGTGCCTGGAGTGTGGGGACAGGCGCGGGAGAAAAACTGTTTTTT	TRBV30	TRBD1	TRBJ1-4	15	NA